This T cell receptor (beta chain) is drawn from a study of shared clonotypes between healthy human individuals. Study results and limitations: Limited genetic and exposure-history diversity came from having few donors.

Concerning this clone itself: Antigen unknown.

CD8 cells regarded as naive lacked CD45RO, were positively chosen for CCR7, and omitted terminally differentiated effector memory CD45RA+ cells. Using immunoSEQ multiplex PCR, the repertoire was profiled, and TCRdb retains in-frame clones only, with some absent. The sample consists of around 1,900,000 clones, 93% of them appearing once. The clonotype originates from a man between 18 and 35 years old in good health. Some clones in this sample may be carry-over from other donors' samples. The sample consisted of naive CD8+ T cells from PBMCs.

CDR3 nucleotides: TGTGCCAGCAGTCCGAGGGGGGGGCGATGGTACGAGCAGTACTTC. Protein sequence: CASSPRGGRWYEQYF. The rearrangement uses TRBV27 and TRBJ2-7, with D possibly matching TRBD2 (7 bases). V dropped 5 bases and J dropped 4 bases, with 18 bases sitting between them. The CDR3 spans 15 residues. CDR1 is MNHEY, CDR2 SMNVEV, per germline (reference sequence).